This TCR beta chain was observed in a study of tumor-infiltrating lymphocytes in primary liver carcinoma. Across the whole study: Tumor stage was T1-T3 N0M0, and tumor size was roughly 4 to 10 cm across. Sample yields of productive TCRbeta reads, ranging from roughly 3.65 to 7.13 million, were similar across tissue types. Study-level findings and limits: Bulk samples went unsorted, so CD4+ and CD8+ repertoires were not compared.

The study extracted blood RNA from unsorted whole blood and also extracted germline DNA. Roughly 4.4 milliliters of peripheral blood were gathered ahead of the operation. Germline CDR1 reads MDHEN; CDR2 reads SYDVKM. The CDR3 totals 14 residues. A remark on this clonotype: The antigen is unknown. The junction departs from germline at one end; a sequencing error may be responsible.

A constant-region primer primed TCR beta cDNA synthesis from 400 to 600 ng of total RNA. What produced the TCR beta libraries was three nested multiplex PCR rounds using slightly modified ARM-PCR. In the first two PCR rounds, TRBV1-TRBV30 forward primers were paired with a C-beta reverse primer, and each round lasted about 10 cycles. TCRdb ran MiXCR on the multiplex PCR reads and lists one entry per CDR3 protein. The data contain fewer than 350,000 distinct CDR3 sequences, 50% to 70% of them seen just once; the ten biggest clones take up approximately 9.4%. The V call is TRBV28, the J call TRBJ2-7, with D possibly matching TRBD2 (7 bases). The TCR originated in a man aged 35 to 55 with primary liver carcinoma and hepatitis B virus infection. The material sequenced was peripheral blood. The CDR3 spells CVSRRLGGANEQYF. CDR3 nucleotide sequence: TGTGTCAGCAGGCGTTTGGGGGGGGCGAACGAGCAGTACTTC.